This T cell receptor beta chain was identified during a study of blood T cell repertoires in COVID-19. The assay was immunoSEQ multiplex PCR, and TCRdb's table has in-frame clones only and misses some. The sample yields about 280,000 clones, 85% seen once. With 4 bases removed from V and 4 bases from J, the gap between germline ends came to 9 bases. The V gene's germline CDR1 is SGHNT and CDR2 YYREEE (reference sequence). The CDR3 consists of 12 residues. This sequence was found in a woman aged 50 to 60 who had recovered from COVID-19. The chain recombines TRBV5-4 with TRBJ2-7; D is ambiguous. Sequences were obtained from PBMCs or T cells enriched from blood (not recorded which). CDR3 in amino acids: CASSAVGYEQYF. CDR3 DNA sequence: TGTGCCAGCAGCGCGGTTGGGTACGAGCAGTACTTC.